This T cell receptor (beta chain) was obtained from a study of long-term antiretroviral therapy in people with HIV. Study-level information: There is a gap of about a decade between the earliest samples and the later 2015 immediate-ART recommendation.

In germline, CDR1 is MNHNS, CDR2 SASEGT. The V and J ends lost 1 base and 2 bases respectively, with 6 bases between them. The CDR3 is made up of 14 amino acids. The authors ran the immunoSEQ assay, v3.0, at survey level. Samples were sequenced targeting 40,000-50,000 T-cell genomes each. The protocol was immunoSEQ multiplex PCR, while the TCRdb copy is restricted to in-frame clones and leaves out a portion. The table includes 25,000 to 35,000 clones, approximately 88% detected once. This specimen was unsorted PBMCs, taken nearly 2.9 years after starting antiretroviral therapy. The chain has TRBV6-1 and TRBJ1-5; D unclear. The clonotype comes from a man aged 30-40 years with HIV. CDR3 nucleotides: TGTGCCAGCAGTGAAGGGGTGGGCAATCAGCCCCAGCATTTT. As protein: CASSEGVGNQPQHF.